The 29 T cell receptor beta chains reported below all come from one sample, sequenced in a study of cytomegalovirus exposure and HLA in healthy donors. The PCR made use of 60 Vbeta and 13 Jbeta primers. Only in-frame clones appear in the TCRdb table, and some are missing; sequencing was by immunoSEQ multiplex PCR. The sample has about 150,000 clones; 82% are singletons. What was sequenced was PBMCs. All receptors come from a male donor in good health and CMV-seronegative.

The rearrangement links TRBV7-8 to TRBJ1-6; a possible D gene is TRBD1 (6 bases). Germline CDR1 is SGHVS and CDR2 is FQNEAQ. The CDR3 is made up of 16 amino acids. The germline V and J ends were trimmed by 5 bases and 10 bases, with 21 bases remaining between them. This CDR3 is CASSARRLGARSPLHF. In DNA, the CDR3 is TGTGCCAGCAGCGCCCGTCGCTTGGGGGCTCGGTCACCCCTCCACTTT.

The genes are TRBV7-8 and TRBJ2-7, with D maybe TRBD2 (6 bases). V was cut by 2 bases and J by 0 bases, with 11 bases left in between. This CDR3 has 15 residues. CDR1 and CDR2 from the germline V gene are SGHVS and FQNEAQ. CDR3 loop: CASSLSAGSSYEQYF. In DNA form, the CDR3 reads TGTGCCAGCAGCTTAAGCGCGGGAAGCTCCTACGAGCAGTACTTC.

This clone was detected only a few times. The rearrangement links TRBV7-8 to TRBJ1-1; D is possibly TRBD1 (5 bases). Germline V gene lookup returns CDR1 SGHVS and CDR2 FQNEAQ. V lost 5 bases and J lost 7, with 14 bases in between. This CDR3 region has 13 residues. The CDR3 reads CASSLFGGGEAFF. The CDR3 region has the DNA TGTGCCAGCAGCCTATTCGGGGGGGGTGAAGCTTTCTTT.

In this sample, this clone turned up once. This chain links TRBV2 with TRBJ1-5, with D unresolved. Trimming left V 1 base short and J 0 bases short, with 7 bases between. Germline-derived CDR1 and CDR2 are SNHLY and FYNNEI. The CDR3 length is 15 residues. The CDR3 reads CASSEVSGSNQPQHF. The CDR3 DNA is TGTGCCAGCAGTGAAGTTTCCGGTAGCAATCAGCCCCAGCATTTT.

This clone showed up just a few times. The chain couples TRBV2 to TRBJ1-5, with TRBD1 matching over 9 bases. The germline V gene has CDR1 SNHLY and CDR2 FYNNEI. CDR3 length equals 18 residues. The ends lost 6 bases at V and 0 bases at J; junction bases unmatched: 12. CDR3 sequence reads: CASSLKRGDRASNQPQHF. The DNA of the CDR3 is TGTGCCAGCAGCCTGAAAAGGGGGGACAGGGCTAGCAATCAGCCCCAGCATTTT.

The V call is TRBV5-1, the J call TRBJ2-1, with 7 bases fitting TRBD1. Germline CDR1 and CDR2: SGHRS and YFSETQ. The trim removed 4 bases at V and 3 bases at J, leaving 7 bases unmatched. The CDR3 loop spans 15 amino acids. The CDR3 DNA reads TGCGCCAGCAGCCCGGGGACAGAGTTCTACAATGAGCAGTTCTTC. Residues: CASSPGTEFYNEQFF.

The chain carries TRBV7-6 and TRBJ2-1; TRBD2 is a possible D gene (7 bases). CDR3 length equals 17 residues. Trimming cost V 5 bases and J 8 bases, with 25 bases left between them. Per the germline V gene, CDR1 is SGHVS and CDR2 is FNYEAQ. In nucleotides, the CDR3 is TGTGCCAGCAGCCCACGCTCTCGGGGGGCATCCCCCCATGAGCAGTTCTTC. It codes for CASSPRSRGASPHEQFF.

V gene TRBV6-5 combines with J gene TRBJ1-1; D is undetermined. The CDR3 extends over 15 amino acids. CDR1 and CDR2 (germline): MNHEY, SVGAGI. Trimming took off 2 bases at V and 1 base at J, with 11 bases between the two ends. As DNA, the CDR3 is TGTGCCAGCAGTTACAGCGGGGAACCGAACACTGAAGCTTTCTTT. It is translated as CASSYSGEPNTEAFF.

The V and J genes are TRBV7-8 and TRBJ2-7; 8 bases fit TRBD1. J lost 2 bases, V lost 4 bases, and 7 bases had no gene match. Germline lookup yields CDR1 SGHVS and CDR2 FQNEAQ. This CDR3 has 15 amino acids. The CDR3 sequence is CASSSRQGSAYEQYF. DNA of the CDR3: TGTGCCAGCAGCTCCAGACAGGGGAGCGCCTACGAGCAGTACTTC.

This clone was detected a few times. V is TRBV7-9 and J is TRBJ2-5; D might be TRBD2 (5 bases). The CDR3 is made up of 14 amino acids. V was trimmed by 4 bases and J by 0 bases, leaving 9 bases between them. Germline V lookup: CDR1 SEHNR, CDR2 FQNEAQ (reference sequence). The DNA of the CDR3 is TGTGCCAGCAGCTCAAGGGAGTACCAAGAGACCCAGTACTTC. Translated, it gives CASSSREYQETQYF.

CDR3 sequence (DNA): TGTGCCAGCATCGGACAGGGGAACACTGAAGCTTTCTTT. The encoded protein is CASIGQGNTEAFF. This chain joins TRBV6-6 and TRBJ1-1, with TRBD1 matching over 8 bases. The junction had 2 bases not matched to a gene; V was cut back by 7 bases and J by 1 base. The germline CDR1 and CDR2 sequences are MNHNY and SVGAGI (reference sequence). CDR3 length: 13 residues.

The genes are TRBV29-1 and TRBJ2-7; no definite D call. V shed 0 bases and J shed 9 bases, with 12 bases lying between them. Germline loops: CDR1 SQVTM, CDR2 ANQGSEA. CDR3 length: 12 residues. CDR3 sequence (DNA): TGCAGCGTTGAAGACGATGCGTCCGGGCAGTACTTC. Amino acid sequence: CSVEDDASGQYF.

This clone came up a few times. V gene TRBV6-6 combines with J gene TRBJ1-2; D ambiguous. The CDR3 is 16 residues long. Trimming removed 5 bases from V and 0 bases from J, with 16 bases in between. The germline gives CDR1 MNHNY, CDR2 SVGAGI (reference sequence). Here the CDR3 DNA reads TGTGCCAGCAGTAGTCCCATGGGCGAAGCTAACTATGGCTACACCTTC. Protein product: CASSSPMGEANYGYTF.

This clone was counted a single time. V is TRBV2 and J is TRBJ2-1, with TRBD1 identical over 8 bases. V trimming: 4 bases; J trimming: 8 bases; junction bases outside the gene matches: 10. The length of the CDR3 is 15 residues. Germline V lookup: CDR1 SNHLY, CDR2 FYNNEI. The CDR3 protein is CASSGGQGLIHEQFF. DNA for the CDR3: TGTGCCAGCAGTGGCGGACAGGGTCTTATTCATGAGCAGTTCTTC.

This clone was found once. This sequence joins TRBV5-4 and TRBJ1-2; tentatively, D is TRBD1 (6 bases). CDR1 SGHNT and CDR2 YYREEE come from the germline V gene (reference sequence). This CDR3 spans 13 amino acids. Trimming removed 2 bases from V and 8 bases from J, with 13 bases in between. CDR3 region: CASSFRDKDGYTF. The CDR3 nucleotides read TGTGCCAGCAGCTTCCGGGACAAAGACGGCTACACCTTC.

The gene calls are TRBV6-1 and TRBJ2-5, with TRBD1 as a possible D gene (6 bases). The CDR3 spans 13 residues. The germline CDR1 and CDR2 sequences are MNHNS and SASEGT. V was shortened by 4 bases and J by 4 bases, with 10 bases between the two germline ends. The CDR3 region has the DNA TGTGCCAGCAGTGGACAGGCGGGAGAGACCCAGTACTTC. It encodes CASSGQAGETQYF.

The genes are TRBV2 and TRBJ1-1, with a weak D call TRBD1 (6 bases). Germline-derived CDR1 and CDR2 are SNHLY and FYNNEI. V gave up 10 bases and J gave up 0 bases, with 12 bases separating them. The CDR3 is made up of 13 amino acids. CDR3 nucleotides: TGTGCCACCAGGAGGGACATGAACACTGAAGCTTTCTTT. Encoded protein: CATRRDMNTEAFF.

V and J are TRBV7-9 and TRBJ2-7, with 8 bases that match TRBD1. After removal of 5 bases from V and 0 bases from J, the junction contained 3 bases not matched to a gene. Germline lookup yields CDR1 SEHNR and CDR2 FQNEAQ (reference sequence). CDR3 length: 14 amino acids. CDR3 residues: CASSLDRGSYEQYF. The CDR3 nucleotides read TGTGCCAGCAGCCTCGACAGGGGCTCCTACGAGCAGTACTTC. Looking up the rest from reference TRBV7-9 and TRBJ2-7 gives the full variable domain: DTGVSQNPRHKITKRGQNVTFRCDPISEHNRLYWYRQTLGQGPEFLTYFQNEAQLEKSRLLSDRFSAERPKGSFSTLEIQRTEQGDSAMYLCASSLDRGSYEQYFGPGTRLTVT.

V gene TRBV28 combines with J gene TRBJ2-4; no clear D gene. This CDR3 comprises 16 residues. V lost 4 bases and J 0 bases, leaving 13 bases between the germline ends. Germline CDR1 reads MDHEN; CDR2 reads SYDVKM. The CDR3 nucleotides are TGTGCCAGCAGTTCGCGGATGCCCCTAGCCAAAAACATTCAGTACTTC. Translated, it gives CASSSRMPLAKNIQYF.

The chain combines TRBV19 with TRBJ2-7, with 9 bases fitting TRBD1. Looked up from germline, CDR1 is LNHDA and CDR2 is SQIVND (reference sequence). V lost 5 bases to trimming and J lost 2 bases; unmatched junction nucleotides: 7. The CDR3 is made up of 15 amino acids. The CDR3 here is CASSRPGTGTYEQYF. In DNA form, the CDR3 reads TGTGCCAGTAGTCGGCCCGGGACAGGGACCTACGAGCAGTACTTC. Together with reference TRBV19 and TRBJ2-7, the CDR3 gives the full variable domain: DGGITQSPKYLFRKEGQNVTLSCEQNLNHDAMYWYRQDPGQGLRLIYYSQIVNDFQKGDIAEGYSVSREKKESFPLTVTSAQKNPTAFYLCASSRPGTGTYEQYFGPGTRLTVT.

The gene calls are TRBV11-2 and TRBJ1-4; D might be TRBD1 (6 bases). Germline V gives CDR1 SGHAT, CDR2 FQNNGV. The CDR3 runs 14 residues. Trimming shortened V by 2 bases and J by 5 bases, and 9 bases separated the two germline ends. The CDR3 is CASSLTRGNEKLFF. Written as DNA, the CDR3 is TGTGCCAGCAGCTTAACCAGGGGCAATGAAAAACTGTTTTTT.

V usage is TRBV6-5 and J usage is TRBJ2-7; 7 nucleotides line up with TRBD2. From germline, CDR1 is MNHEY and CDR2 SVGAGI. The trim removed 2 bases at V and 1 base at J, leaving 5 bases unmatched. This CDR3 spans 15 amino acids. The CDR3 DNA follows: TGTGCCAGCAGTTACGGTCCGGGGGGATCCTACGAGCAGTACTTC. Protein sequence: CASSYGPGGSYEQYF.

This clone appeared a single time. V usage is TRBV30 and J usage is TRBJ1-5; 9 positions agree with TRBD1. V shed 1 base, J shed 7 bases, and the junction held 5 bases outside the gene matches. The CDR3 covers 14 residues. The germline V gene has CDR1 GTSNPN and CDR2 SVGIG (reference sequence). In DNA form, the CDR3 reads TGTGCCTGGAGTGGGACAGGGGCGTGGCAGCCCCAGCATTTT. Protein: CAWSGTGAWQPQHF.

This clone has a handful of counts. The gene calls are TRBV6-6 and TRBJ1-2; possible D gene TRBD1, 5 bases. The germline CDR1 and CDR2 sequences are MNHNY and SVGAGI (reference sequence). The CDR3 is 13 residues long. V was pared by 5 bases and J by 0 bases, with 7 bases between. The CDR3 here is CASSQGANYGYTF. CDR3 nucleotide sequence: TGTGCCAGCAGTCAGGGCGCTAACTATGGCTACACCTTC.

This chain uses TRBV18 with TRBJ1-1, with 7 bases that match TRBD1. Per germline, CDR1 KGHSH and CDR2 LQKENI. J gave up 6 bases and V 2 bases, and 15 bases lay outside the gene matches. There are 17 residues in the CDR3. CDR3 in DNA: TGTGCCAGCTCACCAAGGTATATACAGGGGCGAAGACCTGAAGCTTTCTTT. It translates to CASSPRYIQGRRPEAFF.

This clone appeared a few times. CDR3 bases: TGTGCCAGCAGCAAAGCGCGGCCACTAGCGGGGGGACCTAGCACAGATACGCAGTATTTT. Protein: CASSKARPLAGGPSTDTQYF. The chain is built from TRBV21-1 and TRBJ2-3; the table's D call of TRBD2 was not tested on the DNA. TRBV21-1 is assigned pseudogene status. This CDR3 is 20 amino acids long.

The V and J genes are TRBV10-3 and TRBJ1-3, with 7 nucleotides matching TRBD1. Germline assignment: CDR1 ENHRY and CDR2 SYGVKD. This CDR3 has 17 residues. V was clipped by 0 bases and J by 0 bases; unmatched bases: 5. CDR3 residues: CAISESGQVSSGNTIYF. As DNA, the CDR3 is TGTGCCATCAGTGAGTCCGGACAGGTCAGCTCTGGAAACACCATATATTTT.

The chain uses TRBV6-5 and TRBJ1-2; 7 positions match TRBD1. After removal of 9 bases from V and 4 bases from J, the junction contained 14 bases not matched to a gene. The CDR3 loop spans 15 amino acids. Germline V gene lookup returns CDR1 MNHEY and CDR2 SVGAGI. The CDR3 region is CASTDRQGRSYGYTF. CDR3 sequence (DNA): TGTGCCAGTACTGACAGACAGGGACGTAGCTATGGCTACACCTTC.

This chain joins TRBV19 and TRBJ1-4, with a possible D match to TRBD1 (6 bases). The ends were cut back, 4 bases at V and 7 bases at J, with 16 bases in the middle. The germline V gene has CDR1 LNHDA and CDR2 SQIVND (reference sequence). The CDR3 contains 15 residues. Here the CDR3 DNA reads TGTGCCAGTAGTAGGGGACGGGGGGCGGCTGAAAAACTGTTTTTT. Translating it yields CASSRGRGAAEKLFF.